Described below is a single T cell receptor beta chain sequence and its context. Its specificity is not known. From whole blood, total RNA was isolated without any sorting of T cells. The CDR3 length is 14 residues. Germline V gene sequence: CDR1 SQVTM, CDR2 ANQGSEA. The data were taken from a study of monozygotic twins with inflammatory bowel disease. Template switching appended UMIs that held a 6-nucleotide sample barcode. TCRdb reanalyzed the 5' RACE reads and collapses them to one entry per CDR3 protein, without DNA. This table lists nearly 450,000 distinct CDR3 sequences. General observations from the study: Patients got different immunosuppressive treatments, which may have made their repertoires more variable.

V is TRBV29-1 and J is TRBJ2-2; the TCRdb call, TRBD1, lacks DNA for checking. The sample consisted of blood. The origin of this receptor is a human donor with ulcerative colitis or Crohn's disease, or a healthy co-twin of an affected twin (not recorded which). The CDR3 loop is CSALDTLNTGELFF.